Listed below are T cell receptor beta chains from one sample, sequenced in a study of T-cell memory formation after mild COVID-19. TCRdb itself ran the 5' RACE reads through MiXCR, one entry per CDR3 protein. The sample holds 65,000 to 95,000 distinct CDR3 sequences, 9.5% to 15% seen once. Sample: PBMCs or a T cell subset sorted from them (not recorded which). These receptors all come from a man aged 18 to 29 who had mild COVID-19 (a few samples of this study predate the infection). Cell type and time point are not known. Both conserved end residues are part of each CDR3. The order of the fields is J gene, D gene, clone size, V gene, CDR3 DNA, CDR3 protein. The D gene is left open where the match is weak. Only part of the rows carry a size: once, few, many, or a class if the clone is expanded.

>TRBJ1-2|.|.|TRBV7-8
TGTGCCAGCAGCTTAGGAAACTGGGCAGGTGAAGATGGCTACACCTTC
CASSLGNWAGEDGYTF
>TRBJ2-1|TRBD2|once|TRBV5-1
TGCGCCAGCAGCTCCTCTAGCGGGGGTCAGTGGAATGAGCAGTTCTTC
CASSSSSGGQWNEQFF
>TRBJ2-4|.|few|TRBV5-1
TGCGCCAGCAGCCCGTCGGAGAAAAACATTCAGTACTTC
CASSPSEKNIQYF
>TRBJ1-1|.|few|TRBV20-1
TGCAGTGCTAGCGGGTCGTCCATAGGGCTTTACACTGAAGCTTTCTTT
CSASGSSIGLYTEAFF
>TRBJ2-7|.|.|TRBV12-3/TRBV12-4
TGTGCCAGCAGGGGGTTAAGGGAGCAGTACTTC
CASRGLREQYF
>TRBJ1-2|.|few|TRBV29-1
TGCAGCGTTGAAGGGGGGGACCGGTCCTTCTATGGCTACACCTTC
CSVEGGDRSFYGYTF
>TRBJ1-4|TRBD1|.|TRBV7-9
TGTGCCAGCAGCGGGACAGGGGTCGAAAAACTGTTTTTT
CASSGTGVEKLFF
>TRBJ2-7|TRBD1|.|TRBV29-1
TGCAGCGTTGAAGATTCAACCGGGACAGGCCTCTACGAGCAGTACTTC
CSVEDSTGTGLYEQYF
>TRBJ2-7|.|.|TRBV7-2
TGTGCCAGCAGCCAAGGGGCCAGCCTCTCCTACGAGCAGTACTTC
CASSQGASLSYEQYF
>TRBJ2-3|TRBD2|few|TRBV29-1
TGCAGCGTTGAAGAAGGGCGGGGGGGCCCAGATACGCAGTATTTT
CSVEEGRGGPDTQYF
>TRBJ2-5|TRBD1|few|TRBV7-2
TGTGCCGCAGGGGAATGGGACAGGCAAGAGACCCAGTACTTC
CAAGEWDRQETQYF
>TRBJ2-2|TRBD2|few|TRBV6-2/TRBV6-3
TGTGCCACCATGGGGGGACTAGCGGACTTCACCGGGGAGCTGTTTTTT
CATMGGLADFTGELFF
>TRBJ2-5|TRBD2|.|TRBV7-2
TGTGCCAGCAGCGAGAGCGGGGGCCAAGAGACCCAGTACTTC
CASSESGGQETQYF
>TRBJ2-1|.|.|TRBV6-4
TGTGCCAGCAGTGACAGGGATAATGAGCAGTTCTTC
CASSDRDNEQFF
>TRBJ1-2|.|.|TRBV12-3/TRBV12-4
TGTGCCAGCACCCCCAGCGGCGTTGGCTACACCTTC
CASTPSGVGYTF
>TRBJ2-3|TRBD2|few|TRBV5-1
TGCGCCAGCAGTTTATCGAGCGGGGGGCCTAGCACAGATACGCAGTATTTT
CASSLSSGGPSTDTQYF
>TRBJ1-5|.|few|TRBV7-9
TGTGCCAGCAGCTTAGGGTATACGGCGCAGCCCCAGCATTTT
CASSLGYTAQPQHF
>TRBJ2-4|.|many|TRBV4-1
TGCGCCAGCAGCCAAGATTCTCCAGGAACTGCCGAGGACATTCAGTACTTC
CASSQDSPGTAEDIQYF
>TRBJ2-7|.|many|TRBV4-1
TGCGCCAGCAGCCAAAATGTCGGGCTTACCTACGAGCAGTACTTC
CASSQNVGLTYEQYF
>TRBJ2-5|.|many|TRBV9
TGTGCCAGCAGCGTCTGGGGAGAACAAGAGACCCAGTACTTC
CASSVWGEQETQYF
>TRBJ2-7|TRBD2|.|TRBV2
TGTGCCAGCAGTAAACCGGGGGGGACTTACGAGCAGTACTTC
CASSKPGGTYEQYF
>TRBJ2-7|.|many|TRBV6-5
TGTGCCACCGACAGTCACCACGAGCAGTACTTC
CATDSHHEQYF
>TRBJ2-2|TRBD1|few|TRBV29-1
TGCAGCGTTGAAACCAGGGGGCCGAACACCGGGGAGCTGTTTTTT
CSVETRGPNTGELFF
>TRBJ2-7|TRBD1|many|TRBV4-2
TGTGCCAGCAGCCAAGATCCAGGGGGACGTAGCTCCTACGAGCAGTACTTC
CASSQDPGGRSSYEQYF
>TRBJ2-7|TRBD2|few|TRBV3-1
TGTGCCAGCAGCCCGGGACTAGCCCCCTACGAGCAGTACTTC
CASSPGLAPYEQYF
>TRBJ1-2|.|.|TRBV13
TGTGCCAGCAGCCCCTTGGGCGCTGGCTACACCTTC
CASSPLGAGYTF
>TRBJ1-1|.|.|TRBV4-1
TGCGCCAGCAGCCCCACGGGCCGTGTCACTGAAGCTTTCTTT
CASSPTGRVTEAFF
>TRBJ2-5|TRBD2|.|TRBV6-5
TGTGCCAGCAGCCTACCGGAAGAGGGAGGGCTAGAGACCCAGTACTTC
CASSLPEEGGLETQYF
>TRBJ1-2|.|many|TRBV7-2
TGTGCCAGCACAGTAAATTTGGGGCTCTCGGACTATGGCTACACCTTC
CASTVNLGLSDYGYTF
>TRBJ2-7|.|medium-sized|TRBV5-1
TGCGCCAGCAGCTTGGAGGGGGTAGAGGGCCACGAGCAGTACTTC
CASSLEGVEGHEQYF
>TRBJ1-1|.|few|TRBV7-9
TGTGCCAGCAGCTTAGTCGCGGACGGACCTGAAGCTTTCTTT
CASSLVADGPEAFF
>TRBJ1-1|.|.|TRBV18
TGTGCCAGCTGGGAGGGTCGAGGGAACACTGAAGCTTTCTTT
CASWEGRGNTEAFF
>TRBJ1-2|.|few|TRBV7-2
TGTGCCAGCAGCCCACCGGGGGCCGCGATATATGGCTACACCTTC
CASSPPGAAIYGYTF
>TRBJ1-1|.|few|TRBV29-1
TGCAGCGTGGGTACAACATTAGCGGGGCCTGAAGCTTTCTTT
CSVGTTLAGPEAFF
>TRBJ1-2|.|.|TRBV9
TGTGCCAGCAGCCAGCAGGGGAACTACTATGGCTACACCTTC
CASSQQGNYYGYTF
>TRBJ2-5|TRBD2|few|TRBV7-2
TGTGCCAGCAGCTTAACGGGGTCGATTAGCGGGGTGCGCTTGGAGACCCAGTACTTC
CASSLTGSISGVRLETQYF
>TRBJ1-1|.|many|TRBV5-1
TGCGCCAGCAGCTATCCGGGTCGCATGAACACTGAAGCTTTCTTT
CASSYPGRMNTEAFF
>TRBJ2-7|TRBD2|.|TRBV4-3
TGCGCCAGCAGCCAAGAACCCTTGGGGGGGTACGAGCAGTACTTC
CASSQEPLGGYEQYF
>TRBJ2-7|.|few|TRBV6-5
TGTGCCAGCAGTTACGGAGGGGGCGGCTCCTACGAGCAGTACTTC
CASSYGGGGSYEQYF
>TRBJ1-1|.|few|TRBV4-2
TGTGCCAGCAGCCAAGATGGGGGAGACACTGAAGCTTTCTTT
CASSQDGGDTEAFF
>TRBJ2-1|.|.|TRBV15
TGTGCCACCAGCAGAGGAACAGACTCCTACAATGAGCAGTTCTTC
CATSRGTDSYNEQFF
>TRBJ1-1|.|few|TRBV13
TGTGCCAGCAGCGAACGGCCGGGGCCGGGCACTGAAGCTTTCTTT
CASSERPGPGTEAFF
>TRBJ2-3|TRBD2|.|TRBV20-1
TGCAGTGCTAGAGATTCGCTAGCGGGGGGACTTCCGGATACGCAGTATTTT
CSARDSLAGGLPDTQYF
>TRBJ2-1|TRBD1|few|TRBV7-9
TGTGCCAGCAGCCCCAGGGGGATTGAGCAGTTCTTC
CASSPRGIEQFF
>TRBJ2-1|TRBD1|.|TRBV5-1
TGCGCCAGCAGCTTGGAGGCCGGACAGGTAGACAATGAGCAGTTCTTC
CASSLEAGQVDNEQFF
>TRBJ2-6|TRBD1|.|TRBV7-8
TGTGCCAGCAGCCCCGGGACAGTCGTTGGTATTCTCTCGAGCTCTGGGGCCAACGTCCTGACTTTC
CASSPGTVVGILSSSGANVLTF
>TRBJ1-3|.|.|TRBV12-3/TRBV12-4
TGTGCCAGCAGTCCCCAGGGGTGGGACACCATATATTTT
CASSPQGWDTIYF
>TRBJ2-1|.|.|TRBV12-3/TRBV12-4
TGTGCCAGCAGTTGGGGGTACAGTGAGCAGTTCTTC
CASSWGYSEQFF
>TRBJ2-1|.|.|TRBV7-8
TGTGCCAGCAGCTTAGGTTCAAGCGTGGGATACAATGAGCAGTTCTTC
CASSLGSSVGYNEQFF
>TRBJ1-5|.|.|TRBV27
TGTGCCAGCAGTTTCGGGTCGCCTAATCAGCCCCAGCATTTT
CASSFGSPNQPQHF
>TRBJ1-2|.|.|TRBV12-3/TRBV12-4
TGTGCCAGCAGTTTAAGGGCAGACTATGGCTACACCTTC
CASSLRADYGYTF
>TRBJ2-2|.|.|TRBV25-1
TGTGCCAGCAGTATAGGGAGCGCCGGGGAGCTGTTTTTT
CASSIGSAGELFF
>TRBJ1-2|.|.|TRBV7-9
TGTGCCAGCAGCTCCGGAGGCTATTTGAGAGGCTACACCTTC
CASSSGGYLRGYTF
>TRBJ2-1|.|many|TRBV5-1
TGCGCCAGCAGCGCCGAGGCTGAGGGTATTGAGCAGTTCTTC
CASSAEAEGIEQFF
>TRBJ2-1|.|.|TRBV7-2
TGTGCCAGCAGCCCCATGGACAATGAGCAGTTCTTC
CASSPMDNEQFF
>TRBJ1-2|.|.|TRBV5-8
TGTGCCAGCAGCTCCCGTGCAGATGAGGGGAACGGCTACACCTTC
CASSSRADEGNGYTF
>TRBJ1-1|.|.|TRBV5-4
TGTGCCAGCAGCTACTGTGAGGGGGGAACAGGGTGTCGAACTGAAGCTTTCTTT
CASSYCEGGTGCRTEAFF
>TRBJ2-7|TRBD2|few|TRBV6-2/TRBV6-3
TGTGCCAGCAGTTACGGGACTAGCGGGCCCTACGAGCAGTACTTC
CASSYGTSGPYEQYF
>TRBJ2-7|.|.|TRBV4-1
TGCGCCAGCAGCCCCCTGGGGGTTAGGAGCGAGCAGTACTTC
CASSPLGVRSEQYF